The rows below give T cell receptor beta chains drawn from one sample of a study of shared T cell receptors in the human thymus. The data were produced by immunoSEQ multiplex PCR, yet TCRdb's version contains in-frame clones alone and is incomplete. The sample has 700,000 or so clones; 80% to 90% are singletons. These data are also associated with another study on human thymus T cells.

The specimen was thymocytes. The receptors come from a girl in the first two years of life with a congenital heart defect. CDR3s include the opening cysteine and the closing phenylalanine or tryptophan. The D gene is left open where the match is weak.

v_call	d_call	cdr3_aa
TRBV7-9	TRBD1	CASSDDRENTDQPQHF
TRBV15	TRBD1	CATSRSPMGGTGNYGYTF
TRBV23-1	TRBD1	CASSHPTGAPEAFF
TRBV6-4	-	CASQPAGAYSYEQYF
TRBV9	TRBD1	CASSATGVRTDTQYF
TRBV29-1	TRBD1	CSARTGSHEQYF
TRBV4-3	TRBD2	CASSQDRAGGPDTQYF
TRBV4-1	TRBD2	CASSQAEAGGGRANVLTF
TRBV5-1	-	CASSHLPYTTQRQANTEAFF
TRBV7-2	-	CASSSKSGTSSHF
TRBV4-1	-	CASSQDLLARAEYSNQPQHF
TRBV28	TRBD1	CASSFDRGQLSHGELFF
TRBV6-1	TRBD1	CASTVGTENSPLHF
TRBV14	-	CASSQYFGGGGYTF
TRBV5-6	TRBD1	CASNAGTGVTYEQYF
TRBV5-4	TRBD2	CASRPALAGAPDSETQYF